This TCR beta chain was profiled in a study of PD-L1 blockade in urothelial cancer. Study-level information: Male sex and bladder-origin urothelial cancer characterized about nine tenths of the roughly 29 patients. Previous chemotherapy exposure amounted to 0 to 3 regimens for patients. Blood samples had a median of roughly 140,000 T cells.

The table came from immunoSEQ multiplex PCR; TCRdb's copy has only in-frame clones and leaves some out. The repertoire has about 45,000 clones, 88% of them found once; the top ten carry 3.9%. Trimming at V came to 2 bases and at J to 7 bases, leaving 6 bases not matched to a gene. Germline lookup yields CDR1 LGHNA and CDR2 YSLEER. The CDR3 spans 14 residues. This clone has only one observation. Enrolled patients showed locally advanced or metastatic urothelial carcinoma. Sequenced material: PBMCs, taken around atezolizumab (anti-PD-L1) treatment. The sequence came from a man older than 75 with urothelial cancer. The chain links TRBV4-3 to TRBJ2-7, with 9 bases identical to TRBD1. The CDR3 region has the DNA TGCGCCAGCAGCCAACTGGGGACAGGGCTGGAGCAGTACTTC. Its protein is CASSQLGTGLEQYF.